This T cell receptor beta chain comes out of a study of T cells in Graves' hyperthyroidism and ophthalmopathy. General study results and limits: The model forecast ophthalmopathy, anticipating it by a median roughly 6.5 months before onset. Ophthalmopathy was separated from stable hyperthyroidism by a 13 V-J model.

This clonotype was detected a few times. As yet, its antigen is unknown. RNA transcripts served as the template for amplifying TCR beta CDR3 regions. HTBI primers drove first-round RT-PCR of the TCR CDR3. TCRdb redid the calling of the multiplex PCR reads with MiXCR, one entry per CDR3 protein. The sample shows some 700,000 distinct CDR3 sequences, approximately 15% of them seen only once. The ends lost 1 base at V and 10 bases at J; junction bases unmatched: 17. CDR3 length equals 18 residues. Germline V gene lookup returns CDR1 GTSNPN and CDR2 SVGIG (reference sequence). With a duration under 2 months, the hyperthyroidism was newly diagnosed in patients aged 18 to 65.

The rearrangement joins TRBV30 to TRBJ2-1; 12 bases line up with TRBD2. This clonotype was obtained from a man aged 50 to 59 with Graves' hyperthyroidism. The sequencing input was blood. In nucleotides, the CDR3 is TGTGCCTGGAGTGCCCGGCTAGCGGGAGGGCCTAGGGGGGGGGAGCAGTTCTTC. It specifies CAWSARLAGGPRGGEQFF. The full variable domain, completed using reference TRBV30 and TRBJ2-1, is SQTIHQWPATLVQPVGSPLSLECTVEGTSNPNLYWYRQAAGRGLQLLFYSVGIGQISSEVPQNLSASRPQDRQFILSSKKLLLSDSGFYLCAWSARLAGGPRGGEQFFGPGTRLTVL.